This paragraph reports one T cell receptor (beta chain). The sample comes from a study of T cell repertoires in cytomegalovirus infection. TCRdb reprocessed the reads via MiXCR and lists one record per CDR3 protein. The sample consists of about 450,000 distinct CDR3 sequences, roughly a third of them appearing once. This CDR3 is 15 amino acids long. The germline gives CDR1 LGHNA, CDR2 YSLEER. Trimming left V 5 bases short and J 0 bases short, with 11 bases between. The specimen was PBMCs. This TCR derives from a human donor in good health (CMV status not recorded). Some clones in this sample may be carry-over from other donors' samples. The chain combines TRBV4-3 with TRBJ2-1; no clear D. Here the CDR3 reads CASSARLSSYNEQFF. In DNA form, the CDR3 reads TGCGCCAGCAGCGCGCGTTTGAGCTCCTACAATGAGCAGTTCTTC.